This T cell receptor (beta chain) originates from a study of blood T cell repertoires in COVID-19. Participant-given clinical history determined each cohort assignment. Authors' methods: Counts of nucleated cells, estimated from reference gene primer amplification, were obtained. Produced via immunoSEQ multiplex PCR; TCRdb's table is partial and in-frame only. V, J and clone size reflect that table, while D and trimming were determined from the DNA. This repertoire shows around 310,000 clones, over 85% found once; its top ten account for about a tenth. The CDR3 consists of 13 residues. The V gene's germline CDR1 is WSHSY and CDR2 SAAADI. V was trimmed by 7 bases and J by 0 bases, leaving 9 bases between them.

Sequenced sample: PBMCs or T cells enriched from blood (not recorded which). The chain joins TRBV10-2 to TRBJ1-2; D is ambiguous. The receptor was derived from a woman in her twenties or thirties who had recovered from COVID-19. CDR3 sequence (DNA): TGCGCCAGCAAAGCTAGTACTAACTATGGCTACACCTTC. Translation gives CASKASTNYGYTF.